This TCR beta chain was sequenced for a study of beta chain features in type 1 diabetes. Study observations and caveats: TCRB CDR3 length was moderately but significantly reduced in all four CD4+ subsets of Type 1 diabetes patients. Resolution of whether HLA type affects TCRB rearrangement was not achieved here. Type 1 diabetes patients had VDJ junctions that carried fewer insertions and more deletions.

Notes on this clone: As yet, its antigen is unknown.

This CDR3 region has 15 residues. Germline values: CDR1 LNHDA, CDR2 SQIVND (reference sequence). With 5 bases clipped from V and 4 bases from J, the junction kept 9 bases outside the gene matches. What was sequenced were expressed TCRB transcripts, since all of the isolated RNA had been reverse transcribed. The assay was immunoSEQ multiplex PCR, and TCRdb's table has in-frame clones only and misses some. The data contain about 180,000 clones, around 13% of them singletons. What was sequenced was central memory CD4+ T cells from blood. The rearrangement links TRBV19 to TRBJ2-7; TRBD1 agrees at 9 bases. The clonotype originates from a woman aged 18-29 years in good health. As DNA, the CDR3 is TGTGCCAGTAGTTCCTCCGGGACAGGGTCTTACGAGCAGTACTTC. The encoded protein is CASSSSGTGSYEQYF.